This T cell receptor beta chain emerged from a study of T cell repertoires in cytomegalovirus infection. Study-level findings and limits: In two of eight donors, the top clonotype was HLA-C-restricted CMV-specific.

Worth noting for this clonotype: The target antigen is unknown.

TCRdb analysed the reads with MiXCR anew, one entry per CDR3 protein. This sample yields approximately 1,000,000 distinct CDR3 sequences, of which approximately 30% are seen a single time; 13% belongs to the top ten. The CDR3 spans 16 residues. Germline CDR1 reads SGDLS; CDR2 reads YYNGEE. The V and J ends lost 2 bases and 3 bases respectively, with 17 bases between them. The specimen comprised cultured CD8+ T cells from PBMCs, sampled from culture after CMV antigen stimulation. The clonotype was recovered from a human donor in good health (CMV status not recorded). Some clones in this sample may be carry-over from other donors' samples. The rearrangement joins TRBV9 to TRBJ1-1, with no clear D. The chain's CDR3 is CASSVNRPTGDTEAFF. The CDR3, as DNA: TGTGCCAGCAGCGTTAATCGACCGACCGGAGACACTGAAGCTTTCTTT.